This passage covers 31 T cell receptor beta chains from one sample sequenced in a study of T cell responses to AZD1222 COVID-19 vaccine. Produced via immunoSEQ multiplex PCR; TCRdb's table is partial and in-frame only. Among tens of thousands of clones listed, about 88% were seen once. The sequencing used peripheral blood, collected 28 days after the second AZD1222 dose. The receptor source for this set is an adult who received the AZD1222 COVID-19 vaccine.

This rearrangement joins TRBV7-9 to TRBJ1-1; no reliable D call. V lost 5 bases and J 11 bases, leaving 12 bases between the germline ends. This CDR3 comprises 11 residues. Germline assignment: CDR1 SEHNR and CDR2 FQNEAQ (reference sequence). In DNA form, the CDR3 reads TGTGCCAGCAGCACTCTCTTAGAGGCTTTCTTT. Translated, it gives CASSTLLEAFF.

The chain is built from TRBV21-1 and TRBJ2-5; the D call in the table, TRBD2, was not verified against the DNA. TRBV21-1 is a listed pseudogene. The CDR3 extends over 14 amino acids. CDR3 sequence (DNA): TGTGCCAGCAGGAAGGGGGGGCGGATTTCGTCCCAGTACTTC. Translated, it gives CASRKGGRISSQYF.

This clone was picked up a small number of times. The chain couples TRBV7-8 to TRBJ2-7; maybe TRBD1 (6 bases). V lost 5 bases and J lost 6, with 14 bases in between. CDR3 length: 13 amino acids. Germline V gives CDR1 SGHVS, CDR2 FQNEAQ. The CDR3 nucleotides read TGTGCCAGCAGCGGCAGGGGCGGTCCCGAGCAGTACTTC. As protein: CASSGRGGPEQYF. The whole variable domain, remainder taken from reference TRBV7-8 and TRBJ2-7, is GAGVSQSPRYKVAKRGQDVALRCDPISGHVSLFWYQQALGQGPEFLTYFQNEAQLDKSGLPSDRFFAERPEGSVSTLKIQRTQQEDSAVYLCASSGRGGPEQYFGPGTRLTVT.

The J gene is TRBJ2-1, the V gene TRBV5-8; TRBD2 is a possible D gene (6 bases). The germline V gene encodes CDR1 SGHTS and CDR2 YDEGEE. V was cut by 3 bases and J by 7 bases, with 26 bases left in between. This CDR3 is 18 amino acids long. DNA for the CDR3: TGTGCCAGCAGCTCCCACACGGGGGAGTGGAGACAACGTAATGAGCAGTTCTTC. Translation: CASSSHTGEWRQRNEQFF.

The rearrangement uses TRBV18 and TRBJ2-7, with D possibly being TRBD1 (6 bases). Per the germline V gene, CDR1 is KGHSH and CDR2 is LQKENI. The CDR3 is 14 amino acids. Trimming removed 3 bases from V and 1 base from J, with 10 bases in between. As DNA, the CDR3 is TGTGCCAGCTCACCTATGCAGGGGTCCTACGAGCAGTACTTC. It encodes CASSPMQGSYEQYF.

The chain carries TRBV29-1 and TRBJ2-7, with 8 bases matching TRBD2. The junction had 9 bases not matched to a gene; V was cut back by 4 bases and J by 1 base. Germline V gene lookup returns CDR1 SQVTM and CDR2 ANQGSEA. CDR3 length equals 15 residues. The CDR3 region is CSVAPSAGVSYEQYF. The CDR3 nucleotides are TGCAGCGTTGCGCCCTCAGCGGGAGTATCCTACGAGCAGTACTTC.

The chain links TRBV9 to TRBJ1-3; 10 positions agree with TRBD1. Germline V lookup: CDR1 SGDLS, CDR2 YYNGEE. CDR3 length equals 14 residues. Trimming took 3 bases from V and 8 from J; bases not matched to a gene: 5. CDR3 amino acids: CASSGGTGADTIYF. CDR3 nucleotide sequence: TGTGCCAGCAGCGGTGGGACAGGGGCGGACACCATATATTTT. The variable domain in full, with the rest retrieved from reference TRBV9 and TRBJ1-3, is DSGVTQTPKHLITATGQRVTLRCSPRSGDLSVYWYQQSLDQGLQFLIQYYNGEERAKGNILERFSAQQFPDLHSELNLSSLELGDSALYFCASSGGTGADTIYFGEGSWLTVV.

The chain uses TRBV29-1 and TRBJ1-2; maybe TRBD1 (5 bases). The CDR3 runs to 12 residues. The germline V gene encodes CDR1 SQVTM and CDR2 ANQGSEA. V gave up 3 bases and J gave up 12 bases, with 17 bases separating them. CDR3 bases: TGCAGCGTTGACCGGGTCTCGGGGGTGGACACCTTC. Its translation: CSVDRVSGVDTF.

V is TRBV10-3 and J is TRBJ2-1, with D possibly TRBD2 on 6 matching bases. This CDR3 spans 14 amino acids. Trimming shortened V by 4 bases and J by 7 bases, and 14 bases separated the two germline ends. Germline CDR1 ENHRY, CDR2 SYGVKD. This CDR3 is CAISGRGSENEQFF. Written as DNA, the CDR3 is TGTGCCATCAGTGGGAGGGGTTCAGAAAATGAGCAGTTCTTC.

The chain employs TRBV28 and TRBJ1-3, with a tentative D call TRBD1 (5 bases). Trimming took 2 bases from V and 4 from J, leaving 9 bases between them. Germline CDR1 MDHEN, CDR2 SYDVKM. This CDR3 region has 14 residues. Here the CDR3 reads CASSLQGSGNTIYF. DNA for the CDR3: TGTGCCAGCAGTTTACAGGGATCCGGAAACACCATATATTTT.

This clone was counted a single time. V usage is TRBV29-1 and J usage is TRBJ1-1; a possible D gene is TRBD1 (6 bases). The CDR3 covers 16 residues. V lost 5 bases and J lost 1, with 20 bases in between. From germline, CDR1 is SQVTM and CDR2 ANQGSEA. The CDR3 reads CSVCEKAGQSNTEAFF. CDR3 DNA: TGCAGCGTTTGCGAGAAAGCCGGACAGTCGAACACTGAAGCTTTCTTT.

The V call is TRBV14, the J call TRBJ2-7; D remains unclear. Trimming cost V 7 bases and J 4 bases, with 11 bases left between them. The CDR3 spans 12 residues. Germline V CDR1 and CDR2: SGHDN, FVKESK. CDR3 sequence: CASNLNGYEQYF. CDR3 bases: TGTGCCAGCAACCTTAACGGATACGAGCAGTACTTC.

This clone has a single count. The chain links TRBV5-1 to TRBJ1-6; the match to TRBD1 covers 9 bases. The length of the CDR3 is 16 residues. The germline V gene has CDR1 SGHRS and CDR2 YFSETQ. V lost 0 bases, J lost 7 bases, and 5 bases stayed unmatched. DNA of the CDR3: TGCGCCAGCAGCTTGGCCACAGGGGGCTTAAATTCACCCCTCCACTTT. Encoded protein: CASSLATGGLNSPLHF. The whole variable domain, remainder taken from reference TRBV5-1 and TRBJ1-6, is KAGVTQTPRYLIKTRGQQVTLSCSPISGHRSVSWYQQTPGQGLQFLFEYFSETQRNKGNFPGRFSGRQFSNSRSEMNVSTLELGDSALYLCASSLATGGLNSPLHFGNGTRLTVT.

V usage is TRBV7-2 and J usage is TRBJ2-1; D is ambiguous. Between the trimmed V and J ends, which lost 10 bases and 10 bases, there was a span of 17 bases. Germline V CDR1 and CDR2: SGHTA, FQGNSA. The CDR3 spans 12 residues. In nucleotides, the CDR3 is TGTGCCACCGGCCTGCCAGGCCTGGAGCAGTTCTTC. This encodes CATGLPGLEQFF.

This chain uses TRBV20-1 with TRBJ2-5; TRBD1 is a possible D gene (6 bases). Germline values: CDR1 DFQATT, CDR2 SNEGSKA (reference sequence). Trimming took 3 bases from V and 5 from J, leaving 13 bases between them. The CDR3 length is 13 residues. The CDR3 spells CSASRGGSETQYF. The CDR3 DNA reads TGCAGTGCTAGTCGTGGGGGCAGTGAGACCCAGTACTTC.

The chain couples TRBV28 to TRBJ1-5; 7 nucleotides align to TRBD1. Germline V CDR1 and CDR2: MDHEN, SYDVKM. The CDR3 has 16 residues. Losses at the gene ends were 4 bases for V and 4 bases for J; bases not matched to a gene: 10. The CDR3 DNA reads TGTGCCAGCAGTTCATCCTTAGGGGGCGAGAATCAGCCCCAGCATTTT. Amino acids: CASSSSLGGENQPQHF.

J is TRBJ2-7 and V is TRBV6-2 or TRBV6-3; D not certain. The CDR3 consists of 11 residues. V was clipped by 5 bases and J by 7 bases, with 9 bases between them. CDR1 and CDR2 from the germline V gene are MNHEY and SVGEGT. The CDR3 protein is CASSLLGEQYF. The CDR3, as DNA: TGTGCCAGCAGTCTCCTCGGTGAGCAGTACTTC.

This clone came up once. The V and J genes are TRBV11-3 and TRBJ1-4; D is uncertain. Germline CDR1 reads SGHNT; CDR2 reads YENEEA. Deletions cut 5 bases from V and 8 bases from J, with 18 bases between. CDR3 size: 15 residues. CDR3 sequence (DNA): TGTGCCAGCAGCGAAAGGTGGGCTAAAGAGGAAAAACTGTTTTTT. It codes for CASSERWAKEEKLFF.

The chain joins TRBV4-3 to TRBJ1-2, with 7 bases aligning to TRBD1. Germline loops: CDR1 LGHNA, CDR2 YSLEER. V lost 3 bases to trimming and J lost 6 bases; unmatched junction nucleotides: 7. This CDR3 comprises 14 residues. The CDR3 region is CASSHLDRDDGYTF. The CDR3 DNA follows: TGCGCCAGCAGCCACCTCGACAGGGACGATGGCTACACCTTC.

The chain is built from TRBV12-3 or TRBV12-4 and TRBJ1-2; D remains unclear. V was cut by 5 bases and J by 3 bases, with 7 bases left in between. CDR3 length equals 12 residues. DNA of the CDR3: TGTGCCAGCAGTGTGAACTACTATGGCTACACCTTC. Translating gives CASSVNYYGYTF.

The chain links TRBV29-1 to TRBJ2-3, with 11 bases aligning to TRBD2. The CDR3 loop spans 14 amino acids. The V segment lost 4 bases and the J segment 8 bases; nucleotides outside the gene matches: 8. Germline lookup yields CDR1 SQVTM and CDR2 ANQGSEA. The CDR3 is CSVVVSGRVGTQYF. CDR3 nucleotide sequence: TGCAGCGTTGTGGTTAGCGGGAGGGTAGGTACGCAGTATTTT.

The V call is TRBV9, the J call TRBJ2-1; 7 positions match TRBD2. CDR1 SGDLS and CDR2 YYNGEE come from the germline V gene. This CDR3 region has 14 residues. V shed 7 bases, J shed 5 bases, and the junction held 9 bases outside the gene matches. CDR3 sequence reads: CASGGLFSNNEQFF. CDR3 bases: TGTGCCAGCGGGGGACTATTTAGCAACAATGAGCAGTTCTTC.

J is TRBJ2-3 and V is TRBV6-5, with TRBD2 identical over 14 bases. V was clipped by 4 bases and J by 7 bases; unmatched bases: 7. Per the germline V gene, CDR1 is MNHEY and CDR2 is SVGAGI. This CDR3 contains 16 residues. CDR3 protein: CASSWGLAGVKNTQYF. The DNA of the CDR3 is TGTGCCAGCAGTTGGGGACTAGCGGGAGTTAAGAATACGCAGTATTTT.

V is TRBV14 and J is TRBJ2-5; D remains ambiguous. The ends were cut back, 5 bases at V and 4 bases at J, with 17 bases in the middle. Germline-derived CDR1 and CDR2 are SGHDN and FVKESK. The length of the CDR3 is 15 residues. CDR3 DNA sequence: TGTGCCAGCAGCGCCTTAGCTGGAAGGCGAGAGACCCAGTACTTC. The encoded protein is CASSALAGRRETQYF.

The gene calls are TRBV11-3 and TRBJ2-7; D not resolved. Germline loops: CDR1 SGHNT, CDR2 YENEEA. Trimming stripped 4 bases from V and 1 base from J, with 2 bases between. The CDR3 spans 11 residues. This CDR3 is CASSSSYEQYF. The DNA of the CDR3 is TGTGCCAGCAGCTCTTCCTACGAGCAGTACTTC.

The gene calls are TRBV10-3 and TRBJ2-7; 7 bases fit TRBD1. Germline values: CDR1 ENHRY, CDR2 SYGVKD. The ends lost 1 base at V and 4 bases at J; junction bases unmatched: 13. The CDR3 is 17 residues long. The CDR3 protein is CAISELLDRERGYEQYF. DNA for the CDR3: TGTGCCATCAGTGAGTTGTTAGACAGGGAAAGGGGGTACGAGCAGTACTTC.

This chain uses TRBV6-5 with TRBJ2-2, with D possibly being TRBD1 or TRBD2 (5 bases each). The CDR3 contains 15 residues. Trimming removed 7 bases at V and 5 bases at J, with 17 bases between. CDR1 and CDR2 (germline): MNHEY, SVGAGI. The CDR3: CASNPGTTRTGELFF. The CDR3 DNA reads TGTGCCAGCAACCCCGGGACCACTAGGACCGGGGAGCTGTTTTTT.

DNA for the CDR3: TGTGCCACCAGCAGAGCCGGGGGCTTAGACTACTACGAGCAGTACTTC. This sequence encodes CATSRAGGLDYYEQYF. The V call is TRBV15, the J call TRBJ2-7; either TRBD1 or TRBD2 may fit D (6 bases each). Germline CDR1 reads LNHNV; CDR2 reads YYDKDF (reference sequence). V lost 1 base, J lost 3 bases, and 16 bases lay in between. The CDR3 is made up of 16 amino acids.

The V and J genes are TRBV28 and TRBJ2-7, with no clear D. V gave up 2 bases and J gave up 0 bases, with 8 bases separating them. The length of the CDR3 is 14 residues. Per the germline V gene, CDR1 is MDHEN and CDR2 is SYDVKM. The CDR3 is CASSLMAVSYEQYF. The CDR3 DNA follows: TGTGCCAGCAGTTTAATGGCGGTCTCCTACGAGCAGTACTTC.

The rearrangement uses TRBV15 and TRBJ2-7; 9 bases line up with TRBD1. The CDR3 loop spans 17 amino acids. V was clipped by 0 bases and J by 6 bases; unmatched bases: 12. The germline CDR1 and CDR2 sequences are LNHNV and YYDKDF (reference sequence). The CDR3 loop reads CATSRDLRAGDRAEQYF. The CDR3 DNA follows: TGTGCCACCAGCAGAGATCTCCGAGCAGGGGACAGGGCCGAGCAGTACTTC.

V usage is TRBV28 and J usage is TRBJ2-2; 12 bases match TRBD1. Germline V CDR1 and CDR2: MDHEN, SYDVKM. This CDR3 has 15 amino acids. The V and J ends lost 10 bases and 5 bases, in that order; junction bases with no gene match: 8. CDR3 amino acids: CATRGQGAGTGELFF. The CDR3, as DNA: TGTGCCACCCGGGGACAGGGGGCGGGGACCGGGGAGCTGTTTTTT.